These T cell receptor beta chains were read from a single sample in a study of cytomegalovirus exposure and HLA in healthy donors. Using immunoSEQ multiplex PCR, the repertoire was profiled, and TCRdb retains in-frame clones only, with some absent. The sample consists of roughly 220,000 clones, around 85% of them appearing once. Sequencing was carried out using PBMCs. The receptors were sampled from a man aged 50 or older in good health and CMV-seronegative. CDR3s leave out the opening cysteine and the closing phenylalanine or tryptophan.

v_call: TRBV15
cdr3_aa: ATSRQAGGRDTQY

v_call: TRBV6-5
cdr3_aa: ASSYSRGRYEQY

v_call: TRBV28
cdr3_aa: ASRPIDRVNEKLF

v_call: TRBV7-9
cdr3_aa: ASSPGHSLWETQY

v_call: TRBV5-4
cdr3_aa: ASRDPRGGTEAF

v_call: TRBV9
cdr3_aa: ASSVKGYRGASTSASNIGYGYT

v_call: TRBV7-9
cdr3_aa: ASSYLTGGYNEQF

v_call: TRBV19
cdr3_aa: ASRTTGSGNQPQH

v_call: TRBV7-9
cdr3_aa: ASSVDSAKPGVYEQY

v_call: TRBV4-2
cdr3_aa: ASSQVVAGYQETQY

v_call: TRBV7-3
cdr3_aa: ASSLTQLTRAGTGNNEQF

v_call: TRBV10-3
cdr3_aa: AISEQGTNQPQH

v_call: TRBV4-1
cdr3_aa: ASSLGTSGIGEQF

v_call: TRBV28
cdr3_aa: ASSSPGKGNEKLF

v_call: TRBV7-8
cdr3_aa: ASSLGQGVNTGELF

v_call: TRBV7-6
cdr3_aa: ASSTGTSGSTDTQY

v_call: TRBV2
cdr3_aa: ASRQSGTSGRRRWETQY

v_call: TRBV27
cdr3_aa: ASSSRTSGSSYNEQF

v_call: TRBV2
cdr3_aa: ASVPSGGRSYEQY

v_call: TRBV9
cdr3_aa: ASSVTGGVAEAF

v_call: TRBV7-7
cdr3_aa: ASSLGTGLNEQF

v_call: TRBV2
cdr3_aa: ASCWQTSYEQY

v_call: TRBV5-1
cdr3_aa: ASSLGRAYSNEQF

v_call: TRBV5-5
cdr3_aa: ASSRTSGISYEQY

v_call: TRBV28
cdr3_aa: ATSGQATDTQY

v_call: TRBV12-1
cdr3_aa: ASSEKRETLNGELF

v_call: TRBV7-7
cdr3_aa: ASSLGAGGPNTGELF

v_call: TRBV6-1
cdr3_aa: ASSELSGRPWMQTQY

v_call: TRBV27
cdr3_aa: ASSFSITGSMNTEAF

v_call: TRBV5-1
cdr3_aa: ASSFLTGYNEQF

v_call: TRBV6-5
cdr3_aa: ASSYSRGSYNEQF

v_call: TRBV27
cdr3_aa: ASSLSGLRLAIDEQF

v_call: TRBV7-8
cdr3_aa: ASSPLTSGNMAKNIQY

v_call: TRBV2
cdr3_aa: ASSERDSGRRNEQF

v_call: TRBV5-1
cdr3_aa: ASSSDRGQSTGELF

v_call: TRBV5-4
cdr3_aa: ASSLGRGLGRNTGELF